One TCR beta chain is described in this entry. What it recognizes is unknown. CDR1 and CDR2 from the germline V gene are LNHDA and SQIVND (reference sequence). The CDR3 sequence is 15 residues long. J lost 4 bases, V lost 3 bases, and 8 bases had no gene match. Each sample had two DNA replicates, 0.5 to 0.65 ug blood or roughly 1.4 ug tissue. Sequencing used immunoSEQ multiplex PCR; TCRdb keeps in-frame clones, though not all of them. Of some 11,000 clones in the sample, 75% to 85% were seen once. The data derive from a study of early stage breast cancer tumors. Study-wide context: Most invasive tumors, about 70% of the 16, were ER+/PR+/HER2-. Study-wide findings and caveats: Enriched TCRB sequences shared across patients were mostly commonly generated sequences.

The receptor comes from a person between 65 and 79 years old with breast cancer. The V call is TRBV19, the J call TRBJ1-2, with 7 positions matching TRBD1. The specimen sequenced was breast tumor tissue. CDR3 sequence (DNA): TGTGCCAGTAGTATTGACCGGGACAGAGCCTATGGCTACACCTTC. It translates to CASSIDRDRAYGYTF. Supplemented by reference TRBV19 and TRBJ1-2, the full variable domain reads DGGITQSPKYLFRKEGQNVTLSCEQNLNHDAMYWYRQDPGQGLRLIYYSQIVNDFQKGDIAEGYSVSREKKESFPLTVTSAQKNPTAFYLCASSIDRDRAYGYTFGSGTRLTVV.